This TCR beta chain appears in the sequencing data of a study of cytomegalovirus exposure and HLA in healthy donors. The PCR had 60 Vbeta and 13 Jbeta primers. Assay used: immunoSEQ multiplex PCR; TCRdb lists only in-frame clones, some missing. Of 150,000 to 200,000 clones in the sample, around four fifths were seen once. Participants comprised healthy donors of bone marrow. Comment on this clone: As yet, its antigen is unknown.

The CDR3 consists of 17 residues. Regarding the study as a whole: Among immune exposure information, only CMV serostatus was available. The authors excluded some V segments, including TRBV6-2 and TRBV6-3, as indistinguishable.

The V and J genes are TRBV21-1 and TRBJ2-5; the listed D gene, TRBD1, was not tested against the DNA. TRBV21-1 is described as a pseudogene. Material: PBMCs. The TCR sequence derives from a man aged 25 to 45 in good health and CMV-seronegative. CDR3 sequence (DNA): TGTGCCATCCTAGGGGACAGGGGGCCCATGGGAGAGAAGACCCAGTACTTC. It translates to CAILGDRGPMGEKTQYF.